This is a list of T cell receptor beta chains from one sample in a study of response to subunit inactivated influenza vaccine. TCRdb reprocessed the RT-PCR reads with MiXCR, giving one entry per CDR3 protein. The sample includes roughly 550,000 distinct CDR3 sequences, around a quarter seen only once; the top ten take approximately 3%. This sample also belongs to another study, concerning T cells expressing NK-cell markers.

The material was CD4+ T cells sorted from PBMCs, obtained 11 to 12 days after vaccination. The source of these receptors is a man between 50 and 59 years old who received an inactivated influenza vaccine. Each CDR3 is given with its conserved first and last residue. D genes are given only for firm matches. Clone size is not always given. Where it is, it says once, few, many or a class for expanded clones.

V,D,length,size,J,DNA,CDR3
TRBV12-3/TRBV12-4,TRBD1,15,few,TRBJ2-3,TGTGCCAGCAGTCACCGGGACAGGGTAGAAGATACGCAGTATTTT,CASSHRDRVEDTQYF
TRBV7-9,.,11,.,TRBJ2-3,TGTGCCAGCAGCCAGGAGACCACGGGAGTTTTT,CASSQETTGVF
TRBV6-2/TRBV6-3,.,16,few,TRBJ2-2,TGTGCCAGCAGTAGATCCAGGGTGCGGAGCACCGGGGAGCTGTTTTTT,CASSRSRVRSTGELFF
TRBV2,.,12,few,TRBJ2-7,TGTGCCAGCAGGCGCGGAGGGTACGAGCAGTACTTC,CASRRGGYEQYF
TRBV7-9,TRBD2,15,.,TRBJ2-3,TGTGCCAGCAGCTTGCGGGGGGGTGTAGCCGATACGCAGTATTTT,CASSLRGGVADTQYF
TRBV19,TRBD1,14,.,TRBJ2-5,TGTGCCAGTAGTGCTTGGACAGGGTTGGAGACCCAGTACTTC,CASSAWTGLETQYF
TRBV5-1,.,15,.,TRBJ2-1,TGCGCCAGCAGCTTGGCGGCAGGAAGGGTCCAGGAGCAGTTCTTC,CASSLAAGRVQEQFF
TRBV18,.,16,.,TRBJ2-1,TGTGCCAGCTCACCACCGAACGCGGCTAGGGGCGGTGAGCAGTTCTTC,CASSPPNAARGGEQFF
TRBV12-3/TRBV12-4,.,13,.,TRBJ1-5,TGTGCCAGCAGTTGGGGCAGGGGACAGCCCCAGCATTTT,CASSWGRGQPQHF
TRBV6-4,.,13,.,TRBJ2-2,TGTGCCAGCAGACAGGACAGCACCGGGGAGCTGTTTTTT,CASRQDSTGELFF
TRBV7-9,.,14,many,TRBJ1-2,TGTGCCAGCAGCACCACAGTGGTAAACTATGGCTACACCTTC,CASSTTVVNYGYTF
TRBV7-7,.,13,many,TRBJ2-5,TGTGCTAGCAGCTTCTCAGGGACGGAGACCCAGTACTTC,CASSFSGTETQYF
TRBV12-3/TRBV12-4,.,14,.,TRBJ2-3,TGTGCCAGCAGTTTGTCAGACTCCACAGATACGCAGTATTTT,CASSLSDSTDTQYF
TRBV10-3,.,14,.,TRBJ1-1,TGTGCCATCAGTGATTGGAAGAGGAACACTGAAGCTTTCTTT,CAISDWKRNTEAFF
TRBV30,.,15,.,TRBJ2-5,TGTGCCTGGAGTCACGGGGGGACACCCTGGGAGACCCAGTACTTC,CAWSHGGTPWETQYF
TRBV20-1,TRBD2,15,many,TRBJ2-3,TGCAGTGCTCGGAGGGAGGGTTCTAGCACAGATACGCAGTATTTT,CSARREGSSTDTQYF
TRBV5-1,TRBD2,15,few,TRBJ2-5,TGCGCCAGCAAAACTAGCGGGGGTTCAGCCGAGACCCAGTACTTC,CASKTSGGSAETQYF